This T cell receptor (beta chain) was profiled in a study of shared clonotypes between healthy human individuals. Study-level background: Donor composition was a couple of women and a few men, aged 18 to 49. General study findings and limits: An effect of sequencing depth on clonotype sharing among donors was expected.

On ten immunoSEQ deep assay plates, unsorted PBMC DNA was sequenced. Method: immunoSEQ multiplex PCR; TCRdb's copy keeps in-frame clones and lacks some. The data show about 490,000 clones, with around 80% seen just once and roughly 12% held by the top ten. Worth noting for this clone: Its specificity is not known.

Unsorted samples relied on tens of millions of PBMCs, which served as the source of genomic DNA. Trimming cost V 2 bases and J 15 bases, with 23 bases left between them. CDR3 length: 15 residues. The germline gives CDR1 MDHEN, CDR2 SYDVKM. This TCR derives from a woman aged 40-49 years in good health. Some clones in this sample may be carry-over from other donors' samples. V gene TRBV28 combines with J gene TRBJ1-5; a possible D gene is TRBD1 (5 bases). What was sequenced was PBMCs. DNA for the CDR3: TGTGCCAGCAGTTTAGGAGGCAGTCCGGACATTGAGTGGCATTTT. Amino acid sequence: CASSLGGSPDIEWHF.